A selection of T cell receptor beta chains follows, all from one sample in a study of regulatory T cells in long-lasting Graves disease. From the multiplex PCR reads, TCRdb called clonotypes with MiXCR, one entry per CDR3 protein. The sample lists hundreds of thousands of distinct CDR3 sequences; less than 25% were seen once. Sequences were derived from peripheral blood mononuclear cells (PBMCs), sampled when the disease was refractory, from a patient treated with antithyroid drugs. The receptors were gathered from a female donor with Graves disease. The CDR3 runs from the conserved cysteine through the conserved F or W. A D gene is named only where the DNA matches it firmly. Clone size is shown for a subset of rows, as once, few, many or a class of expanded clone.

CDR3: CASSPGGTGPYEQYF
DNA: TGTGCCAGCAGCCCGGGGGGGACAGGGCCCTACGAGCAGTACTTC
J: TRBJ2-7
size: few
V: TRBV5-6
D: NA

CDR3: CASSYAWDGYNEQFF
DNA: TGTGCCAGCAGTTACGCGTGGGACGGGTACAATGAGCAGTTCTTC
J: TRBJ2-1
size: NA
V: TRBV6-5
D: NA

CDR3: CASSLEGEGIYEQYF
DNA: TGTGCCAGCAGCTTAGAAGGCGAAGGCATCTACGAGCAGTACTTC
J: TRBJ2-7
size: NA
V: TRBV7-2
D: NA

CDR3: CASSNAGEHEQYF
DNA: TGTGCCAGCAGTAATGCGGGAGAACACGAGCAGTACTTC
J: TRBJ2-7
size: many
V: TRBV27
D: TRBD2

CDR3: CASSYGQTFSNQPQHF
DNA: TGTGCCAGCAGTTATGGTCAGACTTTTAGCAATCAGCCCCAGCATTTT
J: TRBJ1-5
size: NA
V: TRBV6-5
D: NA

CDR3: CASSFREDRVGANVLTF
DNA: TGTGCCAGCAGCTTTAGGGAGGACAGGGTTGGGGCCAACGTCCTGACTTTC
J: TRBJ2-6
size: NA
V: TRBV7-9
D: TRBD1

CDR3: CASSYSASATAKNIQYF
DNA: TGTGCCAGCAGTTACTCGGCCAGCGCCACGGCCAAAAACATTCAGTACTTC
J: TRBJ2-4
size: many
V: TRBV6-6
D: NA

CDR3: CASSVQEGRPTEAFF
DNA: TGTGCCAGCTCAGTTCAAGAAGGGAGACCAACTGAAGCTTTCTTT
J: TRBJ1-1
size: many
V: TRBV18
D: NA

CDR3: CASSLDSLGEKLFF
DNA: TGTGCCAGCAGCTTAGACAGTTTAGGCGAAAAACTGTTTTTT
J: TRBJ1-4
size: few
V: TRBV7-2
D: NA

CDR3: CASSLGEGTNEKLFF
DNA: TGTGCCAGCAGCTTAGGAGAGGGAACTAATGAAAAACTGTTTTTT
J: TRBJ1-4
size: once
V: TRBV7-9
D: NA

CDR3: CASSQNRGLGNTIYF
DNA: TGCGCCAGCAGCCAAAACAGGGGGCTTGGAAACACCATATATTTT
J: TRBJ1-3
size: NA
V: TRBV4-1
D: TRBD1

CDR3: CASSYRAGSGDEQFF
DNA: TGTGCCAGCAGTTACAGAGCGGGGTCAGGTGATGAGCAGTTCTTC
J: TRBJ2-1
size: NA
V: TRBV6-2/TRBV6-3
D: TRBD2

CDR3: CSALGQGGEKLFF
DNA: TGCAGTGCTCTGGGGCAGGGCGGCGAAAAACTGTTTTTT
J: TRBJ1-4
size: NA
V: TRBV20-1
D: NA

CDR3: CASSFPAATGELFF
DNA: TGTGCCAGCAGTTTTCCCGCGGCCACCGGGGAGCTGTTTTTT
J: TRBJ2-2
size: many
V: TRBV12-3/TRBV12-4
D: NA

CDR3: CASSPSSEGKLFF
DNA: TGTGCCAGCAGTCCCTCGTCGGAAGGGAAACTGTTTTTT
J: TRBJ1-4
size: few
V: TRBV12-3/TRBV12-4
D: NA

CDR3: CASSLYPPSGSYNEQFF
DNA: TGTGCCAGCAGTTTATACCCACCTAGCGGAAGTTACAATGAGCAGTTCTTC
J: TRBJ2-1
size: NA
V: TRBV27
D: TRBD2

CDR3: CASSPDPGPAYEQYF
DNA: TGCGCCAGCAGCCCAGACCCGGGACCGGCCTACGAGCAGTACTTC
J: TRBJ2-7
size: few
V: TRBV5-1
D: NA

CDR3: CASSLTGLETQYF
DNA: TGTGCCAGCAGTTTAACCGGATTGGAGACCCAGTACTTC
J: TRBJ2-5
size: many
V: TRBV28
D: NA

CDR3: CASSIEAARNQPQHF
DNA: TGTGCCAGTAGTATCGAGGCCGCCCGCAATCAGCCCCAGCATTTT
J: TRBJ1-5
size: NA
V: TRBV19
D: NA

CDR3: CASTYSGGNTGELFF
DNA: TGTGCCAGCACCTACTCTGGCGGGAACACCGGGGAGCTGTTTTTT
J: TRBJ2-2
size: few
V: TRBV12-3/TRBV12-4
D: NA

CDR3: CASSISGFGELFF
DNA: TGTGCCAGTAGTATATCGGGTTTCGGGGAGCTGTTTTTT
J: TRBJ2-2
size: NA
V: TRBV19
D: NA

CDR3: CATSRTGANTEAFF
DNA: TGTGCCACCAGCAGGACAGGGGCCAACACTGAAGCTTTCTTT
J: TRBJ1-1
size: many
V: TRBV15
D: TRBD1

CDR3: CASSLTPGHYTF
DNA: TGTGCCAGCAGTTTAACTCCGGGGCACTACACCTTC
J: TRBJ1-2
size: NA
V: TRBV12-3/TRBV12-4
D: NA

CDR3: CASRIQGYSNQPQHF
DNA: TGTGCCAGCAGAATTCAGGGATATAGCAATCAGCCCCAGCATTTT
J: TRBJ1-5
size: few
V: TRBV28
D: NA

CDR3: CASSLALVSSYEQYF
DNA: TGTGCCAGCAGCTTAGCGCTGGTGAGCTCCTACGAGCAGTACTTC
J: TRBJ2-7
size: NA
V: TRBV7-2
D: NA

CDR3: CASSSPGRTNQPQHF
DNA: TGTGCCAGCAGTTCTCCAGGACGGACCAATCAGCCCCAGCATTTT
J: TRBJ1-5
size: many
V: TRBV12-3/TRBV12-4
D: NA

CDR3: CASSPQRAREKLFF
DNA: TGTGCCAGCAGTCCTCAAAGGGCTAGGGAAAAACTGTTTTTT
J: TRBJ1-4
size: many
V: TRBV27
D: NA

CDR3: CASSLNPLAPTDNEQFF
DNA: TGTGCCAGCAGCTTAAACCCACTAGCGCCTACAGACAATGAGCAGTTCTTC
J: TRBJ2-1
size: once
V: TRBV11-2
D: TRBD2

CDR3: CSARALTSGRVQEQYF
DNA: TGCAGTGCTAGAGCCCTTACTAGCGGGAGGGTTCAAGAGCAGTACTTC
J: TRBJ2-7
size: NA
V: TRBV20-1
D: TRBD2

CDR3: CAWSVLGDTQYF
DNA: TGTGCCTGGAGTGTACTTGGAGATACGCAGTATTTT
J: TRBJ2-3
size: few
V: TRBV30
D: NA

CDR3: CAGGTEAFF
DNA: TGTGCTGGTGGGACCGAAGCTTTCTTT
J: TRBJ1-1
size: NA
V: TRBV30
D: NA

CDR3: CASSTPGAALYEQYF
DNA: TGTGCCAGCAGCACGCCGGGGGCCGCGTTGTACGAGCAGTACTTC
J: TRBJ2-7
size: many
V: TRBV11-2
D: NA

CDR3: CATPPGAGKGGNTGELFF
DNA: TGTGCCACCCCCCCGGGGGCGGGAAAAGGGGGGAACACCGGGGAGCTGTTTTTT
J: TRBJ2-2
size: NA
V: TRBV28
D: NA

CDR3: CASSPGAENEKLFF
DNA: TGCGCCAGCAGCCCGGGGGCGGAGAATGAAAAACTGTTTTTT
J: TRBJ1-4
size: few
V: TRBV5-1
D: NA

CDR3: CASSFRTKLLDSPLHF
DNA: TGTGCCAGCAGCTTCCGTACGAAATTACTGGATTCACCCCTCCACTTT
J: TRBJ1-6
size: NA
V: TRBV5-6
D: NA

CDR3: CASSKMSGSPLHF
DNA: TGTGCCAGCAGCAAGATGAGTGGATCACCCCTCCACTTT
J: TRBJ1-6
size: NA
V: TRBV6-1
D: NA

CDR3: CASKLSSGSPGELFF
DNA: TGTGCCAGCAAGCTGTCTAGCGGGAGCCCCGGGGAGCTGTTTTTT
J: TRBJ2-2
size: NA
V: TRBV2
D: TRBD2

CDR3: CASSGGRNTEAFF
DNA: TGTGCCAGCAGCGGGGGCAGGAACACTGAAGCTTTCTTT
J: TRBJ1-1
size: many
V: TRBV12-3/TRBV12-4
D: NA

CDR3: CASSLDRRVGETQYF
DNA: TGTGCCAGCAGCTTAGATCGTCGGGTTGGGGAGACCCAGTACTTC
J: TRBJ2-5
size: few
V: TRBV7-2
D: NA

CDR3: CSARVGGIYEQYF
DNA: TGCAGTGCTAGGGTTGGGGGGATATACGAGCAGTACTTC
J: TRBJ2-7
size: NA
V: TRBV20-1
D: NA

CDR3: CASSQAHTVTGELFF
DNA: TGCGCCAGCAGCCAAGCGCATACAGTTACCGGGGAGCTGTTTTTT
J: TRBJ2-2
size: once
V: TRBV4-1
D: NA

CDR3: CSASPGGETQYF
DNA: TGCAGTGCTAGCCCCGGGGGAGAGACCCAGTACTTC
J: TRBJ2-5
size: many
V: TRBV20-1
D: NA

CDR3: CASSLRGQGLAGDYLSYNEQFF
DNA: TGTGCCAGCAGCTTAAGGGGTCAGGGGCTAGCGGGAGATTACCTCTCCTACAATGAGCAGTTCTTC
J: TRBJ2-1
size: once
V: TRBV7-3
D: TRBD2

CDR3: CASSLRAEYEQYF
DNA: TGTGCCAGCAGTTTGAGGGCCGAATACGAGCAGTACTTC
J: TRBJ2-7
size: NA
V: TRBV12-3/TRBV12-4
D: NA

CDR3: CASSRIGPTGSEQFF
DNA: TGTGCCAGCAGTCGTATCGGGCCTACCGGGAGTGAGCAGTTCTTC
J: TRBJ2-1
size: NA
V: TRBV12-3/TRBV12-4
D: NA